The T cell receptor beta chain described here comes from a study of human T cells and chemical hapten exposure. This CDR3 has 17 amino acids. The V end lost 5 bases, the J end lost 2 bases, and 20 bases lay between the germline ends. Looked up from germline, CDR1 is MNHEY and CDR2 is SVGEGT. Sample time point: patch test 1, 2 weeks after DPC sensitization. As to treatment: therapeutic diphenylcyclopropenone sensitization with weekly scalp DPC. Per the original data handling: Sample TCR totals centred on a median of approximately 100,000, ranging about 20,000 to 750,000. TCRdb re-derived calls from the RACE reads in MiXCR, one entry per CDR3 protein. The V and J calls were determined by TCRdb, not by the authors. This table holds about 120,000 distinct CDR3 sequences, 12% to 15% found once.

The chain has TRBV6-2 or TRBV6-3 and TRBJ2-3; D is possibly TRBD2 (6 bases). Here the sequenced sample was whole blood, taken in connection with sensitization to the hapten diphenylcyclopropenone (DPC). This TCR was sampled from a man aged 18 to 29 with alopecia areata. Some clones in this sample may be carry-over from other donors' samples. The CDR3 DNA reads TGTGCCAGCAGTCACACACACTCCGGGAGCTCCACAGATACGCAGTATTTT. This codes for CASSHTHSGSSTDTQYF.